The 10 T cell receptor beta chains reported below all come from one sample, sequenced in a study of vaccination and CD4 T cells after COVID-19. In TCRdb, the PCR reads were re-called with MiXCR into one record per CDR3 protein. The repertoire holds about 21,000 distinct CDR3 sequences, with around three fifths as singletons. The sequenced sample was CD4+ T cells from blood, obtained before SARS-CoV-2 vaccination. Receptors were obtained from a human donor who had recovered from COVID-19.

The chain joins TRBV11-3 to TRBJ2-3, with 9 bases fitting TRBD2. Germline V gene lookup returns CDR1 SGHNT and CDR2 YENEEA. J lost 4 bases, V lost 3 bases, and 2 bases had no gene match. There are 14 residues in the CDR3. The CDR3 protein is CASSFSGSSDTQYF. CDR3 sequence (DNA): TGTGCCAGCAGCTTTAGCGGGAGTTCAGATACGCAGTATTTT.

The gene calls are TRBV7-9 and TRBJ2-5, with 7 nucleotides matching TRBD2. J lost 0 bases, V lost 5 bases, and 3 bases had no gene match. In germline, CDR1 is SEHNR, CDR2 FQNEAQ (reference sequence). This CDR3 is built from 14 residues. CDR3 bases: TGTGCCAGCAGCCGTGGGACTAACCAAGAGACCCAGTACTTC. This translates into CASSRGTNQETQYF.

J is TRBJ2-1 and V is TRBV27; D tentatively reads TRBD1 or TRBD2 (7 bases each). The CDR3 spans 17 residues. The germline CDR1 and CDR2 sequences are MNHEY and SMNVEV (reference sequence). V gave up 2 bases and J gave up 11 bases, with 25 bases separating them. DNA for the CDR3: TGTGCCAGCAGTTTAGCCCACAGGGGAGGGGGGTTCTGGCAGCAGTTCTTC. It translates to CASSLAHRGGGFWQQFF.

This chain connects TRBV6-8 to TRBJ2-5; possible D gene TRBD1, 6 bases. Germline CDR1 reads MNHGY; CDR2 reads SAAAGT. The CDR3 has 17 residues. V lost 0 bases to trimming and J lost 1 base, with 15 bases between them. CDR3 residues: CASSYSGAAERQETQYF. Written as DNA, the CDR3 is TGTGCCAGCAGTTACTCGGGGGCTGCGGAGCGCCAAGAGACCCAGTACTTC.

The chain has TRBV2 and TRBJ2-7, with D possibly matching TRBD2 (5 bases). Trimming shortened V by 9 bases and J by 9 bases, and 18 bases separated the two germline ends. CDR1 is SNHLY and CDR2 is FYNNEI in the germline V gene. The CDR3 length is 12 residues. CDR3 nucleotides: TGTGCCAGTAATATCGGAGAGGGCAGGCAGTACTTC. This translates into CASNIGEGRQYF.

Here the CDR3 reads CASSLIGQGADEQYF. The CDR3 DNA follows: TGCGCCAGCAGCCTCATCGGTCAGGGGGCCGACGAGCAGTACTTC. The chain recombines TRBV5-1 with TRBJ2-7, with 8 bases lining up with TRBD1. The trim removed 4 bases at V and 5 bases at J, leaving 11 bases unmatched. CDR1 SGHRS and CDR2 YFSETQ come from the germline V gene. CDR3 size: 15 residues.

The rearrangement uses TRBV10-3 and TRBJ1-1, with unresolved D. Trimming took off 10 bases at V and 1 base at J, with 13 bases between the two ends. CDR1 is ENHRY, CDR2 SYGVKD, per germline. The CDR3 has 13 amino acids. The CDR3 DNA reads TGTGCCACGGGGTGGACGGGGAACACTGAAGCTTTCTTT. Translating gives CATGWTGNTEAFF.

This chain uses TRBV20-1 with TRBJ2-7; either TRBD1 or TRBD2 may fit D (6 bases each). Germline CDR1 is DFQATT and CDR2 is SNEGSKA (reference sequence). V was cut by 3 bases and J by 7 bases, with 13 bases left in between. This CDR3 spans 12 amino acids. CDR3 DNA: TGCAGTGCTAGTATGGGGGGCCTTGAGCAGTACTTC. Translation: CSASMGGLEQYF.

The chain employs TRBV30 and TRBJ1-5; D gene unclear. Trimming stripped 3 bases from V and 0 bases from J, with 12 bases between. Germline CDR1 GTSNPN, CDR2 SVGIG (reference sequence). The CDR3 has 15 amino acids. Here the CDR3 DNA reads TGTGCCTGGAGCCCCCTGCGAGATAGCAATCAGCCCCAGCATTTT. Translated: CAWSPLRDSNQPQHF.

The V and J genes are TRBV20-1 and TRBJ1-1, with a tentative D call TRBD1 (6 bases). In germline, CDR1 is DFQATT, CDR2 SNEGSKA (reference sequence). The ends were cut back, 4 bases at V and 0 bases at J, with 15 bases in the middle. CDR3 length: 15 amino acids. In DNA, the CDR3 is TGCAGTGCTACCCCCCAAGGGGGGCTGAACACTGAAGCTTTCTTT. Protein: CSATPQGGLNTEAFF.